This TCR beta chain was captured in a study of T cell responses to AZD1222 COVID-19 vaccine. General observations from the study: The donors showed a predominance of white British ancestry and of females, with possible underestimation of clonal diversity.

TCRdb's table, derived via immunoSEQ multiplex PCR, lists solely in-frame clones and lacks some. The sample contains about 39,000 clones, 80% to 90% of which appear only once. Germline CDR1 MNHEY, CDR2 SMNVEV (reference sequence). Trimming took off 5 bases at V and 1 base at J, with 9 bases between the two ends. This CDR3 spans 14 amino acids. Points on this clone: Its target is unknown.

The TCR originated in an adult who received the MenACWY meningococcal vaccine as a control. The sample here was peripheral blood, taken 28 days after the second dose of the MenACWY control vaccine. V usage is TRBV27 and J usage is TRBJ1-5; D gene ambiguous. The CDR3 bases are TGTGCCAGCAGTCCTCGCAGCAGCAATCAGCCCCAGCATTTT. Its translation: CASSPRSSNQPQHF.